The next 5 T cell receptor beta chains were all read from a single sample in a study of blood T cell repertoires in COVID-19. Sequenced by immunoSEQ multiplex PCR; TCRdb stores in-frame clones only, minus some. The sample has about 270,000 clones, 65% to 90% seen once. The sequenced material came from peripheral blood. The receptors shown here come from a woman aged 55-70 years with active or convalescent COVID-19.

This clone has a handful of counts. This rearrangement joins TRBV13 to TRBJ1-2; D not resolved. The CDR3 is made up of 16 amino acids. V lost 2 bases, J lost 4 bases, and 17 bases lay in between. Germline V gene lookup returns CDR1 PRHDT and CDR2 FYEKMQ (reference sequence). CDR3 sequence reads: CASSLKAVGWFYGYTF. CDR3 bases: TGTGCCAGCAGCTTAAAGGCGGTTGGTTGGTTCTATGGCTACACCTTC.

The V call is TRBV18, the J call TRBJ1-1; perhaps TRBD1 as D (6 bases). This CDR3 comprises 18 residues. Trimming left V 2 bases short and J 4 bases short, with 23 bases between. CDR1 is KGHSH and CDR2 is LQKENI in the germline V gene. In DNA, the CDR3 is TGTGCCAGCTCACCATACACAGGGTTGAGGGGAAGCGGCACTGAAGCTTTCTTT. Its protein product is CASSPYTGLRGSGTEAFF.

The chain joins TRBV6-1 to TRBJ1-1; 8 bases fit TRBD1. The CDR3 totals 15 residues. J lost 0 bases, V lost 3 bases, and 3 bases had no gene match. Germline loops: CDR1 MNHNS, CDR2 SASEGT. The CDR3 reads CASSEVGQVNTEAFF. CDR3 DNA sequence: TGTGCCAGCAGTGAGGTGGGACAGGTGAACACTGAAGCTTTCTTT.

J is TRBJ1-2 and V is TRBV19, with 10 nucleotides matching TRBD1. Per germline, CDR1 LNHDA and CDR2 SQIVND (reference sequence). The CDR3 totals 13 residues. With V trimmed by 8 bases and J by 3 bases, 3 bases remained unmatched. The CDR3 here is CASAGTGDYGYTF. The CDR3 DNA sequence: TGTGCCAGTGCCGGGACAGGGGACTATGGCTACACCTTC.

The gene calls are TRBV7-9 and TRBJ1-1; weak D call: TRBD1 (6 bases). Per the germline V gene, CDR1 is SEHNR and CDR2 is FQNEAQ (reference sequence). V lost 2 bases and J 4 bases, leaving 14 bases between the germline ends. This CDR3 is 15 amino acids long. The chain's CDR3 is CASSLQGGGSTEAFF. The CDR3 DNA sequence: TGTGCCAGCAGCTTACAAGGGGGAGGGAGCACTGAAGCTTTCTTT.